Reported below is one T cell receptor beta chain. V was pared by 4 bases and J by 3 bases, with 10 bases of the junction left unmatched. Germline V gene sequence: CDR1 LNHNV, CDR2 YYDKDF (reference sequence). The CDR3 is made up of 19 amino acids. As processed by the authors: Reference gene primer amplification in the assay estimated nucleated cell counts. The table came from immunoSEQ multiplex PCR; TCRdb's copy has only in-frame clones and leaves some out. The D gene and trimming were derived from the DNA, and the V and J assignments and clone size from that table. Of 150,000 to 200,000 clones detected, roughly 80% appear once; the ten largest clones hold approximately 15%. This sample was included in a study of blood T cell repertoires in COVID-19. About the research overall: Acute-phase and convalescent COVID-19 samples originated in the United States, Italy and Spain.

The TCR comes from a man aged 55 to 70 with active or convalescent COVID-19. Source material: peripheral blood. The chain combines TRBV15 with TRBJ2-2, with 14 bases identical to TRBD2. CDR3 amino acids: CATSTGLAGGLGDTGELFF. The CDR3 DNA follows: TGTGCCACCAGCACCGGACTAGCGGGAGGACTGGGGGACACCGGGGAGCTGTTTTTT.